The 31 T cell receptor beta chains below were found in one sample sequenced in a study of blood T cell repertoires in COVID-19. Here immunoSEQ multiplex PCR was the method, and the copy in TCRdb shows in-frame clones only, minus some. Seen here are around 120,000 clones, approximately 71% observed once, and the top ten hold 2% to 2.5%. The source material was peripheral blood. These receptors were obtained from a woman in her 70s with acute or convalescent COVID-19.

The chain has TRBV10-1 and TRBJ2-5, with 9 bases fitting TRBD2. The V and J ends lost 3 bases and 2 bases, in that order; junction bases with no gene match: 4. CDR3 length equals 15 residues. Germline V gene lookup returns CDR1 WNHNN and CDR2 SYGVQD (reference sequence). The CDR3 region is CASSDGSGRQETQYF. DNA for the CDR3: TGCGCCAGCAGTGATGGTAGCGGGAGACAAGAGACCCAGTACTTC.

The rearrangement links TRBV5-4 to TRBJ2-3; D perhaps matches TRBD2 (6 bases). Germline V gives CDR1 SGHNT, CDR2 YYREEE (reference sequence). This CDR3 is 18 amino acids long. V lost 0 bases and J 0 bases, leaving 17 bases between the germline ends. The CDR3 spells CASSLGGTRYPSTDTQYF. Written as DNA, the CDR3 is TGTGCCAGCAGCTTGGGGGGGACTCGCTATCCTAGCACAGATACGCAGTATTTT.

This clone has only one observation. The chain links TRBV10-3 to TRBJ1-2, with 11 bases matching TRBD1. V lost 2 bases and J lost 7; bases outside the gene matches: 9. The CDR3 has 16 amino acids. Germline CDR1 reads ENHRY; CDR2 reads SYGVKD. CDR3 sequence reads: CAISEAGQGGIAGYTF. The CDR3 DNA is TGTGCCATCAGTGAGGCGGGACAGGGGGGGATAGCTGGCTACACCTTC.

The sample holds a few counts of this clone. The chain employs TRBV5-1 and TRBJ2-7; 15 positions agree with TRBD2. J was trimmed by 6 bases and V by 4 bases; bases with no gene match: 8. This CDR3 has 16 residues. Germline-derived CDR1 and CDR2 are SGHRS and YFSETQ. The CDR3 sequence: CASSPTPGLAGGEQYF. The CDR3 DNA sequence: TGCGCCAGCAGCCCTACGCCGGGACTAGCGGGAGGCGAGCAGTACTTC. Together with reference TRBV5-1 and TRBJ2-7, the CDR3 gives the full variable domain: KAGVTQTPRYLIKTRGQQVTLSCSPISGHRSVSWYQQTPGQGLQFLFEYFSETQRNKGNFPGRFSGRQFSNSRSEMNVSTLELGDSALYLCASSPTPGLAGGEQYFGPGTRLTVT.

The V call is TRBV14, the J call TRBJ2-5, with D unresolved. Per germline, CDR1 SGHDN and CDR2 FVKESK. This CDR3 spans 14 amino acids. Trimming took off 1 base at V and 2 bases at J, with 8 bases between the two ends. CDR3 in amino acids: CASSQGLPQETQYF. The CDR3 coding sequence is TGTGCCAGCAGCCAAGGACTCCCTCAAGAGACCCAGTACTTC.

The chain has TRBV4-1 and TRBJ2-5; 8 bases fit TRBD2. The V segment lost 3 bases and the J segment 4 bases; nucleotides outside the gene matches: 10. Per the germline V gene, CDR1 is MGHRA and CDR2 is YSYEKL. The CDR3 loop spans 16 amino acids. CDR3 sequence (DNA): TGCGCCAGCAGCCACCTCAGTCGCGGGAGGACAGAGACCCAGTACTTC. This gives the protein CASSHLSRGRTETQYF.

This clone came up a few times. The chain has TRBV28 and TRBJ1-2; TRBD1 matches 9 bases. The germline gives CDR1 MDHEN, CDR2 SYDVKM. The CDR3 is made up of 15 amino acids. V lost 5 bases and J lost 2; bases outside the gene matches: 6. CDR3 residues: CASSTGTGLNYGYTF. The CDR3 DNA reads as TGTGCCAGCAGTACCGGGACAGGGTTAAACTATGGCTACACCTTC.

Comments on this clone: The sample holds other DNA sequences that translate to the same CDR3. The V gene is TRBV18, the J gene TRBJ1-6; D not certain. Germline lookup yields CDR1 KGHSH and CDR2 LQKENI. V dropped 2 bases and J dropped 0 bases, with 5 bases sitting between them. The CDR3 has 15 residues. DNA for the CDR3: TGTGCCAGCTCACCAGTGAGCTCCTATAATTCACCCCTCCACTTT. Its translation is CASSPVSSYNSPLHF.

The V gene is TRBV2, the J gene TRBJ2-5, with 8 positions matching TRBD2. The CDR3 contains 15 residues. Germline V gene data show CDR1 as SNHLY and CDR2 as FYNNEI. V shed 4 bases and J 6 bases; nucleotides not matched to a gene: 10. CDR3 region: CASSARSGGPQTQYF. The DNA for the CDR3 is TGTGCCAGCAGTGCAAGGAGCGGGGGACCGCAGACCCAGTACTTC.

The J gene is TRBJ1-1, the V gene TRBV6-5; D is uncertain. Per germline, CDR1 MNHEY and CDR2 SVGAGI. Trimming stripped 8 bases from V and 4 bases from J, with 11 bases between. The CDR3 consists of 12 residues. The CDR3 region is CASGHTGTEAFF. Here the CDR3 DNA reads TGTGCCAGCGGCCACACGGGCACTGAAGCTTTCTTT.

The chain couples TRBV19 to TRBJ1-1; D not resolved. In germline, CDR1 is LNHDA, CDR2 SQIVND (reference sequence). The V end lost 5 bases, the J end lost 4 bases, and 11 bases lay between the germline ends. The CDR3 extends over 13 amino acids. CDR3 DNA sequence: TGTGCCAGTAGTCTTCGGGAGGGCACTGAAGCTTTCTTT. This gives the protein CASSLREGTEAFF.

V is TRBV7-3 and J is TRBJ2-7, with D tentatively TRBD2 (6 bases). The germline gives CDR1 SGHTA, CDR2 FQGTGA. Trimming shortened V by 2 bases and J by 1 base, and 9 bases separated the two germline ends. The CDR3 has 14 residues. The CDR3 DNA reads as TGTGCCAGCAGCTTATTGGGGGGTTCCTACGAGCAGTACTTC. Its translation: CASSLLGGSYEQYF.

The rearrangement joins TRBV30 to TRBJ1-1; tentatively, D is TRBD1 (6 bases). The CDR3 spans 14 residues. CDR1 is GTSNPN, CDR2 SVGIG, per germline (reference sequence). V was cut by 0 bases and J by 2 bases, with 10 bases left in between. The CDR3 DNA follows: TGTGCCTGGAGTGTAGGACAGTCCAACACTGAAGCTTTCTTT. Residues: CAWSVGQSNTEAFF.

This clone was observed a handful of times. The chain combines TRBV2 with TRBJ1-2, with a possible D match to TRBD1 (6 bases). Germline V gene data show CDR1 as SNHLY and CDR2 as FYNNEI. The CDR3 loop spans 13 amino acids. V was clipped by 4 bases and J by 4 bases, with 10 bases between them. The CDR3 region has the DNA TGTGCCAGCAGTGGGGACACAGGCTATGGCTACACCTTC. Translation gives CASSGDTGYGYTF.

This clone was seen once. The V call is TRBV28, the J call TRBJ1-2; TRBD1 is a possible D gene (6 bases). There are 13 residues in the CDR3. Per germline, CDR1 MDHEN and CDR2 SYDVKM. Trimming shortened V by 7 bases and J by 2 bases, and 11 bases separated the two germline ends. The CDR3: CASKGDLNYGYTF. The CDR3 nucleotides are TGTGCCAGCAAGGGGGACCTCAACTATGGCTACACCTTC.

The rearrangement links TRBV28 to TRBJ1-2, with 8 bases fitting TRBD1. The CDR3 loop spans 13 amino acids. The V segment lost 5 bases and the J segment 13 bases; nucleotides outside the gene matches: 12. The germline CDR1 and CDR2 sequences are MDHEN and SYDVKM. In nucleotides, the CDR3 is TGTGCCAGCAGTCAACCAGGGGGCGTCCTACTCACCTTC. Translation gives CASSQPGGVLLTF.

V is TRBV4-1 and J is TRBJ1-3, with TRBD1 matching 7 bases. The germline V gene encodes CDR1 MGHRA and CDR2 YSYEKL. Trimming at V came to 1 base and at J to 0 bases, leaving 6 bases not matched to a gene. The CDR3 consists of 17 residues. CDR3 sequence (DNA): TGCGCCAGCAGCCAAGCTGGGACAGTCATCTCTGGAAACACCATATATTTT. It specifies CASSQAGTVISGNTIYF.

This clone came up a few times. The chain is built from TRBV12-5 and TRBJ1-5, with 7 bases matching TRBD1. Germline-derived CDR1 and CDR2 are LGHNT and FRNRAP. Germline trimming cut 3 bases from V and 2 bases from J; bases unmatched to any gene: 1. The CDR3 runs 14 residues. For the CDR3, the DNA is TGTGCTAGTGGTTTAGGACAGGGCAATCAGCCCCAGCATTTT. Its protein product is CASGLGQGNQPQHF.

The rearrangement links TRBV7-2 to TRBJ1-3; 9 positions match TRBD1. The germline CDR1 and CDR2 sequences are SGHTA and FQGNSA. This CDR3 contains 16 residues. V lost 5 bases, J lost 3 bases, and 8 bases stayed unmatched. The CDR3 DNA reads as TGTGCCAGCAGCACTCGACAGGGGGTATTTGGAAACACCATATATTTT. This sequence encodes CASSTRQGVFGNTIYF.

The J gene is TRBJ2-4, the V gene TRBV18, with D tentatively TRBD2 (5 bases). The CDR3 contains 17 residues. Trimming removed 4 bases from V and 0 bases from J, with 16 bases in between. The germline V gene encodes CDR1 KGHSH and CDR2 LQKENI. The CDR3 nucleotides read TGTGCCAGCTCACAAAGGACTTCCAATCTAGCCAAAAACATTCAGTACTTC. Its translation is CASSQRTSNLAKNIQYF.

The J gene is TRBJ2-4, the V gene TRBV20-1; 10 positions match TRBD1. V lost 3 bases and J lost 2; bases outside the gene matches: 4. From germline, CDR1 is DFQATT and CDR2 SNEGSKA (reference sequence). The CDR3 consists of 15 residues. The DNA of the CDR3 is TGCAGTGCTAGTCGGGACAGGGGACCCAAAAACATTCAGTACTTC. Its translation is CSASRDRGPKNIQYF.

This chain connects TRBV13 to TRBJ1-6; D is uncertain. The CDR3 runs 12 residues. CDR1 is PRHDT and CDR2 is FYEKMQ in the germline V gene (reference sequence). V lost 5 bases and J lost 6, with 5 bases in between. The CDR3 loop is CASSNFNSPLHF. For the CDR3, the DNA is TGTGCCAGCAGCAACTTTAATTCACCCCTCCACTTT.

The V gene is TRBV7-8, the J gene TRBJ1-1; D unresolved. The V end lost 0 bases, the J end lost 0 bases, and 5 bases lay between the germline ends. The CDR3 has 14 residues. Germline V gives CDR1 SGHVS, CDR2 FQNEAQ. CDR3 region: CASSLASMNTEAFF. The CDR3 bases are TGTGCCAGCAGCTTAGCTTCCATGAACACTGAAGCTTTCTTT.

The rearrangement links TRBV19 to TRBJ2-3, with 15 bases aligning to TRBD2. The CDR3 contains 20 residues. Germline V gene lookup returns CDR1 LNHDA and CDR2 SQIVND (reference sequence). The V and J ends lost 6 bases and 3 bases, in that order; junction bases with no gene match: 16. As DNA, the CDR3 is TGTGCCAGTAGCCGACGCGGGTTTGGACTAGCGGGAGGGAAGACAGATACGCAGTATTTT. Translated, it gives CASSRRGFGLAGGKTDTQYF.

As DNA, the CDR3 is TGTGCCAGCAGCACATCCTACGAGCAGTACTTC. Amino acid sequence: CASSTSYEQYF. V usage is TRBV7-9 and J usage is TRBJ2-7, with unresolved D. This CDR3 is built from 11 residues. V dropped 5 bases and J dropped 1 base, with 3 bases sitting between them. Germline V gene data show CDR1 as SEHNR and CDR2 as FQNEAQ (reference sequence).

The genes are TRBV5-5 and TRBJ1-3; 8 bases are shared with TRBD1. The length of the CDR3 is 16 residues. The junction had 5 bases not matched to a gene; V was cut back by 1 base and J by 2 bases. Germline CDR1 and CDR2: SGHKS and YYEKEE (reference sequence). CDR3 region: CASSLYLQGAGNTIYF. CDR3 sequence (DNA): TGTGCCAGCAGCTTGTACCTACAGGGGGCTGGAAACACCATATATTTT. The complete variable domain, with remaining parts taken from reference TRBV5-5 and TRBJ1-3, reads DAGVTQSPTHLIKTRGQQVTLRCSPISGHKSVSWYQQVLGQGPQFIFQYYEKEERGRGNFPDRFSARQFPNYSSELNVNALLLGDSALYLCASSLYLQGAGNTIYFGEGSWLTVV.

Points on this clone: The sample contains more than one DNA sequence encoding this CDR3. The rearrangement joins TRBV7-9 to TRBJ1-4; TRBD1 matches at 8 bases. CDR3 length: 14 amino acids. Trimming cost V 5 bases and J 8 bases; bases outside gene matches: 7. CDR1 SEHNR and CDR2 FQNEAQ come from the germline V gene (reference sequence). Written as DNA, the CDR3 is TGTGCCAGCAGCCTCGGACAGGGCGGGGAAAAACTGTTTTTT. Protein: CASSLGQGGEKLFF.

The V and J genes are TRBV5-5 and TRBJ1-5; 12 nucleotides line up with TRBD1. With V trimmed by 4 bases and J by 0 bases, 8 bases remained unmatched. CDR3 length: 18 amino acids. Germline-derived CDR1 and CDR2 are SGHKS and YYEKEE (reference sequence). CDR3 coding DNA: TGTGCCAGCAGCCGGGGGGACAGGGGGCGAAATAGCAATCAGCCCCAGCATTTT. It codes for CASSRGDRGRNSNQPQHF.

The gene calls are TRBV7-2 and TRBJ1-3; D is unresolved. V was shortened by 5 bases and J by 3 bases, with 17 bases between the two germline ends. The germline V gene encodes CDR1 SGHTA and CDR2 FQGNSA. The CDR3 runs 16 residues. Written as DNA, the CDR3 is TGTGCCAGCAGCCCCCTCCGAGGGCATGGTGGAAACACCATATATTTT. Its translation: CASSPLRGHGGNTIYF.

The chain is built from TRBV5-1 and TRBJ1-1, with D unclear. CDR1 and CDR2 from the germline V gene are SGHRS and YFSETQ. V gave up 4 bases and J gave up 3 bases, with 4 bases separating them. This CDR3 spans 11 amino acids. The CDR3 DNA follows: TGCGCCAGCAGCCTAGACACTGAAGCTTTCTTT. This gives the protein CASSLDTEAFF.

CDR3 residues: CASSLPGSYEQYF. The CDR3 DNA follows: TGTGCCAGCAGTTTGCCAGGTTCCTACGAGCAGTACTTC. The gene calls are TRBV28 and TRBJ2-7; no clear D. The CDR3 is 13 amino acids. The V and J ends lost 3 bases and 1 base respectively, with 7 bases between them. Germline lookup yields CDR1 MDHEN and CDR2 SYDVKM.